This T cell receptor beta chain was observed in a study of shared clonotypes between healthy human individuals. With 4 bases clipped from V and 2 bases from J, the junction kept 14 bases outside the gene matches. The germline V gene encodes CDR1 LGHNA and CDR2 YNFKEQ. The CDR3 loop spans 18 amino acids. Several immunoSEQ 96-well plates shared each subset's DNA, each plate a replicate. Clones were sequenced by immunoSEQ multiplex PCR, and TCRdb holds only the in-frame ones, with some missing. The sample has roughly 2.5 million clones; approximately 94% are singletons. Sequences were obtained from naive CD4+ T cells sorted from blood. Subset described: CD45RA+ positively selected. V and J are TRBV4-2 and TRBJ2-7, with 10 bases aligning to TRBD2. The receptor's source is a man between 18 and 35 years old in good health. CDR3 nucleotide sequence: TGTGCCAGCAGCCCCCGCTATTCTAGCGGGGGAACAGCCTACGAGCAGTACTTC. It specifies CASSPRYSSGGTAYEQYF.